The present T cell receptor (beta chain) was sequenced within a study of technical replicates of blood from a handful of donors listed by TCRdb under 2017. The CDR1 and CDR2 encoded by the germline V gene (reference sequence) are LNHDA and SQIVND. V is cut back by 5 bases and J by 3 bases, with 7 bases in the junction unmatched. Reading from cysteine to phenylalanine, the CDR3 counts 15 amino acids. CDR3 DNA only is kept here, 45 bases in frame from base 1. Library preparation was by the immunoSEQ multiplex PCR assay. Sourced from immuneACCESS, this table was stored by TCRdb with only in-frame sequences that have V and J called. A share of the clones is absent; for the studies checked, an unresolved V gene accounts for under half, and the remainder has no known explanation. The sample table records tens of thousands of clones; 92% of these occur just once. The ten largest clonotypes hold approximately 4% of the sample.

This clone was seen a single time. The antigen this receptor binds is unknown. The sample holds no much larger clone one base away, and base qualities are not on file. This chain is built from TRBV19 and TRBJ2-1; 7 of the junction bases match TRBD2. The sample consisted of PBMCs. The TCR was taken from a human donor in good health. Some clones in this sample may be carry-over from other donors' samples. The CDR3 reads as follows: CASSSRDYDYNEQFF. The DNA is as follows: TGTGCCAGTAGTTCCCGGGACTACGACTACAATGAGCAGTTCTTC.